This T cell receptor beta chain was sequenced during a study of T cells in Graves' hyperthyroidism and ophthalmopathy. Germline V gene data show CDR1 as SGHAT and CDR2 as FQNNGV. There are 18 residues in the CDR3. The ends were cut back, 5 bases at V and 7 bases at J, with 29 bases in the middle. General study results and limits: A model built on 13 V-J features separated ophthalmopathy from stable hyperthyroidism.

This clonotype was detected many times. Its target is not known. TCR beta CDR3 sequences were amplified from RNA transcripts. With the HTBI primer set, the TCR CDR3 went through a first round of RT-PCR. TCRdb re-called the multiplex PCR reads with MiXCR, one entry per CDR3 protein. The table has fewer than 450,000 distinct CDR3 sequences, about a sixth seen once. This receptor was obtained from a woman aged 25 to 39 with Graves' hyperthyroidism that later progressed to Graves' ophthalmopathy. The source material was blood. The V call is TRBV11-2, the J call TRBJ1-1, with a possible D match to TRBD1 (5 bases). CDR3 in DNA: TGTGCCAGCAGCCTACCCGCTGACAGACCCATTTTGAAATTTGAAGCTTTCTTT. It encodes CASSLPADRPILKFEAFF.